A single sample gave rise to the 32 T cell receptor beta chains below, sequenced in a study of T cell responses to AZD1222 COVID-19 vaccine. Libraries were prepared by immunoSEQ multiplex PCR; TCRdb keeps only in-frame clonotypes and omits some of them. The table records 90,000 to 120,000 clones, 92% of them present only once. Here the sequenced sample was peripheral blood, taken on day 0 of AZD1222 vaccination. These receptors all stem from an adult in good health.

CDR3 loop: CASSGTGDYEQYF. Written as DNA, the CDR3 is TGTGCCAGCTCCGGGACAGGGGACTACGAGCAGTACTTC. The chain recombines TRBV6-5 with TRBJ2-7, with 10 bases identical to TRBD1. This CDR3 spans 13 amino acids. Germline CDR1 reads MNHEY; CDR2 reads SVGAGI. J lost 3 bases, V lost 8 bases, and 4 bases had no gene match.

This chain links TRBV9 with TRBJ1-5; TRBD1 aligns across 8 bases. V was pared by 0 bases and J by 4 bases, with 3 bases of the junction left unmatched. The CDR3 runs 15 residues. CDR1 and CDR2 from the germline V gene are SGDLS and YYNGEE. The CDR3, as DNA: TGTGCCAGCAGCGTAGGTCGGGACAGGAATCAGCCCCAGCATTTT. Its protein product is CASSVGRDRNQPQHF. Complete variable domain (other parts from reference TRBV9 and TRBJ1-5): DSGVTQTPKHLITATGQRVTLRCSPRSGDLSVYWYQQSLDQGLQFLIQYYNGEERAKGNILERFSAQQFPDLHSELNLSSLELGDSALYFCASSVGRDRNQPQHFGDGTRLSIL.

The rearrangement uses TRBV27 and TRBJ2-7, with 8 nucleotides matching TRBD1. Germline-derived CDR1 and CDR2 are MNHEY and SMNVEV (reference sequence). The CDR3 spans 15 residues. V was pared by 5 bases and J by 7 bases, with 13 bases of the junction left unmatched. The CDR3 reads CASSPTGAIKMEQYF. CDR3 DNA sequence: TGTGCCAGCAGTCCGACAGGGGCCATTAAAATGGAGCAGTACTTC.

The CDR3 region has the DNA TGTGCCAGCAGCTTAGGCCCCGGACAGGGGGAGAGCAATCAGCCCCAGCATTTT. Translating it yields CASSLGPGQGESNQPQHF. V usage is TRBV7-2 and J usage is TRBJ1-5; 10 nucleotides line up with TRBD1. Per germline, CDR1 SGHTA and CDR2 FQGNSA. The CDR3 length is 18 residues. After removal of 1 base from V and 1 base from J, the junction contained 7 bases not matched to a gene.

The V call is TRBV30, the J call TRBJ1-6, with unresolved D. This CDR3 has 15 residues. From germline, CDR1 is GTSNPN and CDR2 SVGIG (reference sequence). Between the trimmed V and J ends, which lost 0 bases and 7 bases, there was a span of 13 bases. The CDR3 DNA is TGTGCCTGGAGTGTACGAAGGAGTAGGAATTCACCCCTCCACTTT. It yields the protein CAWSVRRSRNSPLHF.

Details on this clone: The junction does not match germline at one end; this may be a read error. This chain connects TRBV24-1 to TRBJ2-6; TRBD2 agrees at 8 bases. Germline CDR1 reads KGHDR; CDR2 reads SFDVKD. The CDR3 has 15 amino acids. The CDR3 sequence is CAPRDRGGGANVLTF. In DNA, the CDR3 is TGTGCCCCCAGGGACCGGGGGGGAGGGGCCAACGTCCTGACTTTC.

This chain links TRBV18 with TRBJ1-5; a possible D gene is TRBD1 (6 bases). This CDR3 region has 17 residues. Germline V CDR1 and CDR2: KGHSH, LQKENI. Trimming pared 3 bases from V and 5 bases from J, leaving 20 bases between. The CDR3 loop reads CASSPVGGPQSDQPQHF. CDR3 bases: TGTGCCAGCTCACCCGTTGGGGGGCCCCAAAGCGATCAGCCCCAGCATTTT.

Here the CDR3 reads CASSLSGQVPFF. CDR3 in DNA: TGTGCCAGCAGCCTTTCCGGACAGGTTCCTTTCTTT. The genes are TRBV9 and TRBJ1-1, with 7 bases lining up with TRBD1. The germline V gene has CDR1 SGDLS and CDR2 YYNGEE. V dropped 4 bases and J dropped 12; count of bases not matched to a gene: 9. The CDR3 extends over 12 amino acids. The variable domain in full, with the rest retrieved from reference TRBV9 and TRBJ1-1, is DSGVTQTPKHLITATGQRVTLRCSPRSGDLSVYWYQQSLDQGLQFLIQYYNGEERAKGNILERFSAQQFPDLHSELNLSSLELGDSALYFCASSLSGQVPFFGQGTRLTVV.

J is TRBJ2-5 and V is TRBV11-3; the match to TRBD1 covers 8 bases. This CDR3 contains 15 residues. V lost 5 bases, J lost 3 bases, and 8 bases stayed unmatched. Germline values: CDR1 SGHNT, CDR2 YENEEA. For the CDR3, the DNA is TGTGCCAGCAGCCAAACCGGGACAGGCGAAGAGACCCAGTACTTC. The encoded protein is CASSQTGTGEETQYF.

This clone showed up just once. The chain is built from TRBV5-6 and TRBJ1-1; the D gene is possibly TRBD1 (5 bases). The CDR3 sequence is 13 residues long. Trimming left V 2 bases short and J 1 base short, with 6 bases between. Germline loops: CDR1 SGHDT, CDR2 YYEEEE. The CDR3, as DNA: TGTGCCAGCAGCTTTGGGGGGAACACTGAAGCTTTCTTT. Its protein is CASSFGGNTEAFF. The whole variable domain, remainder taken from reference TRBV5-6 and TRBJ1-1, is DAGVTQSPTHLIKTRGQQVTLRCSPKSGHDTVSWYQQALGQGPQFIFQYYEEEERQRGNFPDRFSGHQFPNYSSELNVNALLLGDSALYLCASSFGGNTEAFFGQGTRLTVV.

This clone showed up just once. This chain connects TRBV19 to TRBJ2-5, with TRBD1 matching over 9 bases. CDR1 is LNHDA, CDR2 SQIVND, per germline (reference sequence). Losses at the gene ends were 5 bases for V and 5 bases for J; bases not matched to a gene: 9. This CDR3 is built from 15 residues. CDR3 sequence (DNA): TGTGCCAGTAGTTCACAGGGGGCCGATGCGGAGACCCAGTACTTC. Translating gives CASSSQGADAETQYF.

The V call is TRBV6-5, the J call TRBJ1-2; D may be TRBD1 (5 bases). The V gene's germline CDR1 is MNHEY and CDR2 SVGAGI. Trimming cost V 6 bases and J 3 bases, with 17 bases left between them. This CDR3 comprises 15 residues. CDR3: CASSSPFGGYYGYTF. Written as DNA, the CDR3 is TGTGCCAGCAGCTCGCCCTTCGGGGGGTACTATGGCTACACCTTC.

The DNA of the CDR3 is TGTGCCAGCAGTCCTAGCGGGGGGGCCGGGGAGACCCAGTACTTC. Translated: CASSPSGGAGETQYF. The V gene is TRBV11-3, the J gene TRBJ2-5; 12 nucleotides agree with TRBD2. CDR3 length equals 15 residues. From germline, CDR1 is SGHNT and CDR2 YENEEA. J was trimmed by 5 bases and V by 6 bases; bases with no gene match: 7.

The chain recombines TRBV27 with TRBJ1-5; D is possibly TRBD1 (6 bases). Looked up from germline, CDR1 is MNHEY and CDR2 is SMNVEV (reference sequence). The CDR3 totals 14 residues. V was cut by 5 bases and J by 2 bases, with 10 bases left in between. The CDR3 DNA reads TGTGCCAGCAGTGCCAGGGGTGGCAATCAGCCCCAGCATTTT. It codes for CASSARGGNQPQHF.

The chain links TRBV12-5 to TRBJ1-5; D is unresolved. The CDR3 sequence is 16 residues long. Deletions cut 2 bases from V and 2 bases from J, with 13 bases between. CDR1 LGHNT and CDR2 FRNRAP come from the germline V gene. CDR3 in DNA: TGTGCTAGTGGTTTGCGCGGGGAAAATGGCAATCAGCCCCAGCATTTT. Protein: CASGLRGENGNQPQHF.

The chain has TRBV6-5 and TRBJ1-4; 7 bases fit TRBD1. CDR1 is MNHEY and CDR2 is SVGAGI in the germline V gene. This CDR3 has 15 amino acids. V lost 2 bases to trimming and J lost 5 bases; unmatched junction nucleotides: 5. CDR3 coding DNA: TGTGCCAGCAGTTACCGGACAGGTCGAAATGAAAAACTGTTTTTT. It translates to CASSYRTGRNEKLFF.

The CDR3 loop is CASSLTGSNTEAFF. The CDR3 DNA sequence: TGTGCCAGCAGCTTGACAGGGTCGAACACTGAAGCTTTCTTT. The chain recombines TRBV5-5 with TRBJ1-1; weak D call: TRBD1 (6 bases). Trimming left V 1 base short and J 1 base short, with 8 bases between. The CDR3 runs to 14 residues. Germline loops: CDR1 SGHKS, CDR2 YYEKEE (reference sequence).

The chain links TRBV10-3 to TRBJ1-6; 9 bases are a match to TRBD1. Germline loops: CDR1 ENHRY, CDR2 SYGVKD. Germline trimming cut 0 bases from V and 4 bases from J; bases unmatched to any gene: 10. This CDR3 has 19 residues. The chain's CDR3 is CAISESGQGPFYYNSPLHF. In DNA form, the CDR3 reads TGTGCCATCAGTGAGTCGGGACAGGGCCCCTTCTATTATAATTCACCCCTCCACTTT.

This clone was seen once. The CDR3 region is CASSSPRQGMDSPLHF. The CDR3 DNA sequence: TGTGCCAGCAGTTCCCCCCGGCAGGGTATGGATTCACCCCTCCACTTT. This chain connects TRBV6-5 to TRBJ1-6, with TRBD1 as a possible D gene (5 bases). The CDR3 totals 16 residues. The V and J ends lost 4 bases and 8 bases respectively, with 18 bases between them. The germline V gene encodes CDR1 MNHEY and CDR2 SVGAGI.

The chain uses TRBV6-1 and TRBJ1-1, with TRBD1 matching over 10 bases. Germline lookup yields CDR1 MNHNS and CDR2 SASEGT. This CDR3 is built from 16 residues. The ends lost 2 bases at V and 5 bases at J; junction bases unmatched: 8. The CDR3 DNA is TGTGCCAGCAGTGAAAGGGACAGGGGTGTAGGGACTGAAGCTTTCTTT. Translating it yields CASSERDRGVGTEAFF.

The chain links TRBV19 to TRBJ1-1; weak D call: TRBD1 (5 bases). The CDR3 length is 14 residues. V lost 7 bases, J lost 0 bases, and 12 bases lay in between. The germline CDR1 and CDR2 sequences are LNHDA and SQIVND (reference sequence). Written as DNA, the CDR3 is TGTGCCAGTATCAGGGTAGGGATGAACACTGAAGCTTTCTTT. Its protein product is CASIRVGMNTEAFF. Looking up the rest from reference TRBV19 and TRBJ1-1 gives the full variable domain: DGGITQSPKYLFRKEGQNVTLSCEQNLNHDAMYWYRQDPGQGLRLIYYSQIVNDFQKGDIAEGYSVSREKKESFPLTVTSAQKNPTAFYLCASIRVGMNTEAFFGQGTRLTVV.

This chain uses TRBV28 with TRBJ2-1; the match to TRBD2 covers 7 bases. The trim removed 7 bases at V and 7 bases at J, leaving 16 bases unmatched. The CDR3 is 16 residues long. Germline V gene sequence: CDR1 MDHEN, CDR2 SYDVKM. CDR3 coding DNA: TGTGCCAGCACTCTTTACCGTCGGCAGGGAGGGAATGAGCAGTTCTTC. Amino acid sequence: CASTLYRRQGGNEQFF. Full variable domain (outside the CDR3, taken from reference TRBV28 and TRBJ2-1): DVKVTQSSRYLVKRTGEKVFLECVQDMDHENMFWYRQDPGLGLRLIYFSYDVKMKEKGDIPEGYSVSREKKERFSLILESASTNQTSMYLCASTLYRRQGGNEQFFGPGTRLTVL.

The CDR3 here is CAWSDRSGYTF. The CDR3 DNA is TGTGCCTGGAGCGACAGGTCTGGCTACACCTTC. V gene TRBV30 combines with J gene TRBJ1-2; tentatively, D is TRBD1 (6 bases). V lost 3 bases, J lost 7 bases, and 9 bases lay in between. This CDR3 is 11 amino acids long. Germline CDR1 and CDR2: GTSNPN and SVGIG (reference sequence).

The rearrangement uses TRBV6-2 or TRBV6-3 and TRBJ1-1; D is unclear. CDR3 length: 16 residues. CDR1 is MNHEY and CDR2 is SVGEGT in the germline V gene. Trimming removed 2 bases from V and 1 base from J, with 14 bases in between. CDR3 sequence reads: CASSYRGRVENTEAFF. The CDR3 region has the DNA TGTGCCAGCAGTTACCGAGGACGGGTAGAGAACACTGAAGCTTTCTTT.

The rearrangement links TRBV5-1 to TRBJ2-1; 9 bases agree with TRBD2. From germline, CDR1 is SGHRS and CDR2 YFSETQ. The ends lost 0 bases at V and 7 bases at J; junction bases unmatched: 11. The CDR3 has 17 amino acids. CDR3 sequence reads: CASSLAPGTSMANEQFF. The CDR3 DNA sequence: TGCGCCAGCAGCTTGGCTCCCGGGACTAGCATGGCTAATGAGCAGTTCTTC.

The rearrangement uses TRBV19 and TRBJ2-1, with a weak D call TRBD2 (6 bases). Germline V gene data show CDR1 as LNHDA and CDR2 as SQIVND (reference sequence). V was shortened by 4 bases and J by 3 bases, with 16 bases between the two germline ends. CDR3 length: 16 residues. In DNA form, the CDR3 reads TGTGCCAGTAGTACGGGTCTGGGCGGGAACTACAATGAGCAGTTCTTC. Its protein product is CASSTGLGGNYNEQFF.

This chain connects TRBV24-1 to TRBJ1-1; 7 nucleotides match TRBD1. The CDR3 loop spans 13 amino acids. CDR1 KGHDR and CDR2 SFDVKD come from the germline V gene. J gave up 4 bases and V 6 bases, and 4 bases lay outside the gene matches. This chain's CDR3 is CATSYPGGTEAFF. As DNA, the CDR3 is TGTGCCACCAGTTACCCAGGGGGCACTGAAGCTTTCTTT.

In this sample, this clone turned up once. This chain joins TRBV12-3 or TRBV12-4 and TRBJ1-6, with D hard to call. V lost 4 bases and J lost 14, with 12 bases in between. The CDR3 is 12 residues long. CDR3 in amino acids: CASSSGPLALHF. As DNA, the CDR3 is TGTGCCAGCAGTTCCGGACCCTTGGCCCTCCACTTT.

The CDR3 coding sequence is TGTGCCAGTAGTACCCTTTGGGGACAGGGAGCCGAGCAGTACTTC. Protein: CASSTLWGQGAEQYF. This chain joins TRBV19 and TRBJ2-7; TRBD1 agrees at 9 bases. The CDR3 runs 15 residues. Germline-derived CDR1 and CDR2 are LNHDA and SQIVND (reference sequence). With 4 bases clipped from V and 6 bases from J, the junction kept 10 bases outside the gene matches.

The CDR3 DNA is TGTGCCAGCAGCTCCAGGGGATCGGAAGAGACCCAGTACTTC. Amino acids: CASSSRGSEETQYF. The genes are TRBV5-6 and TRBJ2-5, with a weak D call TRBD1 (6 bases). In germline, CDR1 is SGHDT, CDR2 YYEEEE. This CDR3 spans 14 amino acids. The V end lost 3 bases, the J end lost 3 bases, and 12 bases lay between the germline ends.

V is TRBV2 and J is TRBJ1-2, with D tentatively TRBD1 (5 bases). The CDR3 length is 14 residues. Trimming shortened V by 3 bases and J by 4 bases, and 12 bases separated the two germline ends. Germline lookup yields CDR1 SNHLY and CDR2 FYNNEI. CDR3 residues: CASSDGAPGYGYTF. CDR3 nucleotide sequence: TGTGCCAGCAGTGATGGGGCGCCGGGCTATGGCTACACCTTC.

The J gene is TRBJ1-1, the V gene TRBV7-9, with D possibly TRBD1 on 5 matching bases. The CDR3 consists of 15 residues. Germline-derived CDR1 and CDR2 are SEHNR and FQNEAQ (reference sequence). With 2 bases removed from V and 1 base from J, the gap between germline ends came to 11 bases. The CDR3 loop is CASSLWEGPNTEAFF. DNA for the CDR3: TGTGCCAGCAGCTTATGGGAGGGACCGAACACTGAAGCTTTCTTT.